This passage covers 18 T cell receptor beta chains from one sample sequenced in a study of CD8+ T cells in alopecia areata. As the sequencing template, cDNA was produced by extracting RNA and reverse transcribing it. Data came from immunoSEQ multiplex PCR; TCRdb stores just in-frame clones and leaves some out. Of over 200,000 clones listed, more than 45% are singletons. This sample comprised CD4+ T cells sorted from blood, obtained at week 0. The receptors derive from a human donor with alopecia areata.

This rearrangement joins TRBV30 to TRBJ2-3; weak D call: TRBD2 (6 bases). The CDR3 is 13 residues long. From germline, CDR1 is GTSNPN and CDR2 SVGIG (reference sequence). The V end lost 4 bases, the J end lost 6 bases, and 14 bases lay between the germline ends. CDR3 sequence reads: CAWIGEARDTQYF. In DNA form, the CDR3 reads TGTGCCTGGATTGGGGAGGCCCGCGATACGCAGTATTTT.

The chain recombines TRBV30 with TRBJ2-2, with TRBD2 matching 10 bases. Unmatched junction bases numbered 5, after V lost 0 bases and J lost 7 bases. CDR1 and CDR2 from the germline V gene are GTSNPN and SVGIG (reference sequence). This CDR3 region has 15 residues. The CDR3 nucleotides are TGTGCCTGGAGTGTAACTAGCGGGGTGGTCGGGGAGCTGTTTTTT. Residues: CAWSVTSGVVGELFF.

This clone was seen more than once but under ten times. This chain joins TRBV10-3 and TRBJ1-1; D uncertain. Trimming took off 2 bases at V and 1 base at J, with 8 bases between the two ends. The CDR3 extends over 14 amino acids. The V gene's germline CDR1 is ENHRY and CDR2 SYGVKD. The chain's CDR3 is CAISEGYGNTEAFF. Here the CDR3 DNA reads TGTGCCATCAGTGAGGGGTACGGGAACACTGAAGCTTTCTTT.

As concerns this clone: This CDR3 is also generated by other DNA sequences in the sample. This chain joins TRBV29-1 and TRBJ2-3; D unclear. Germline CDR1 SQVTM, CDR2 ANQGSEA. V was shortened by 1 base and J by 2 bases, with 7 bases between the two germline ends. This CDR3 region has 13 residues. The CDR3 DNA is TGCAGCGTTGAAGGCCGAACCACAGATACGCAGTATTTT. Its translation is CSVEGRTTDTQYF.

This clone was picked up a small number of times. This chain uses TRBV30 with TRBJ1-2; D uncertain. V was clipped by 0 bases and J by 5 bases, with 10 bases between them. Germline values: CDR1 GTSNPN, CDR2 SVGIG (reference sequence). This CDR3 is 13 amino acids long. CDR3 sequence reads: CAWSVRAAYGYTF. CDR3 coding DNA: TGTGCCTGGAGTGTAAGGGCAGCTTATGGCTACACCTTC.

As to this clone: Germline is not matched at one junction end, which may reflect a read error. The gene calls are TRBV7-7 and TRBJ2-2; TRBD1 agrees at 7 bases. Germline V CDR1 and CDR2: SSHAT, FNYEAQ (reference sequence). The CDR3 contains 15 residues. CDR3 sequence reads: CASSPRQGGTGELFF. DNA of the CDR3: TGTGCTAGCAGCCCAAGACAGGGTGGCACCGGGGAGCTGTTTTTT. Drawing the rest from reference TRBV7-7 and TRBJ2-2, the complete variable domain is GAGVSQSPRYKVTKRGQDVTLRCDPISSHATLYWYQQALGQGPEFLTYFNYEAQPDKSGLPSDRFSAERPEGSISTLTIQRTEQRDSAMYRCASSPRQGGTGELFFGEGSRLTVL.

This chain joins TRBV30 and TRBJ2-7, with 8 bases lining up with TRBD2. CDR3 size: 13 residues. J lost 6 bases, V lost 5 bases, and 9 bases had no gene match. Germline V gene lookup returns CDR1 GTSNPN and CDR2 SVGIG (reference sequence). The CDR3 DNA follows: TGTGCCTGGGAGCGGGAGACCCTCCGCGAGCAGTACTTC. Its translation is CAWERETLREQYF.

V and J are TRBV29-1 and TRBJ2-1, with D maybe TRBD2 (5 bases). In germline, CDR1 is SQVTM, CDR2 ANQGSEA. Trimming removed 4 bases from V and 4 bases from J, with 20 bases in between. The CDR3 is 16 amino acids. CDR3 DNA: TGCAGCGTTGGGGGAGTGGAGAGCGAGCCTTACAATGAGCAGTTCTTC. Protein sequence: CSVGGVESEPYNEQFF.

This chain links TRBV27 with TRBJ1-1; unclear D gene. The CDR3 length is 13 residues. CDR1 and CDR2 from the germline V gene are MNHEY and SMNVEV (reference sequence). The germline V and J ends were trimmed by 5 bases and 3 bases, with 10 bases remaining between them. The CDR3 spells CASSPTRDTEAFF. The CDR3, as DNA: TGTGCCAGCAGTCCAACACGGGACACTGAAGCTTTCTTT.

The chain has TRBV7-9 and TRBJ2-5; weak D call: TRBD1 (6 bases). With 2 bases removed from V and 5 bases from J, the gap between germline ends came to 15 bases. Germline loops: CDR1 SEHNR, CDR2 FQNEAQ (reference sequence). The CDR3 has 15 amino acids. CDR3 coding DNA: TGTGCCAGCAGCTTATTGGGCAGCCAGGGGGAGACCCAGTACTTC. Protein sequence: CASSLLGSQGETQYF.

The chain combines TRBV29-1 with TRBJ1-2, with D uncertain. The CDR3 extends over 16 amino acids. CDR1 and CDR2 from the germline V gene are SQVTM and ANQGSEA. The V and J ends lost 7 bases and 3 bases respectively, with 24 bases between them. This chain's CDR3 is CSAGSYSSRLDYGYTF. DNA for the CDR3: TGCAGCGCTGGATCCTACAGCTCGCGTCTGGACTATGGCTACACCTTC.

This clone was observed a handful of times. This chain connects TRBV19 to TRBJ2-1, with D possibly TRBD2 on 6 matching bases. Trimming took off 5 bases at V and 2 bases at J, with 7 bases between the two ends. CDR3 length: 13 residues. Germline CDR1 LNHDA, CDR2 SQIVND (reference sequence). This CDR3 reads CASSPGAYNEQFF. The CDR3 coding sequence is TGTGCCAGTAGTCCGGGAGCCTACAATGAGCAGTTCTTC. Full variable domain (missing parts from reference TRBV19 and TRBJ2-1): DGGITQSPKYLFRKEGQNVTLSCEQNLNHDAMYWYRQDPGQGLRLIYYSQIVNDFQKGDIAEGYSVSREKKESFPLTVTSAQKNPTAFYLCASSPGAYNEQFFGPGTRLTVL.

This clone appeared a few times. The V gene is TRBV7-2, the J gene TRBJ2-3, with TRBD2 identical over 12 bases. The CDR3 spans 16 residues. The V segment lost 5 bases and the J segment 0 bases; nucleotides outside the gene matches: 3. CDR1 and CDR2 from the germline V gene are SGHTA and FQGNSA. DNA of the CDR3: TGTGCCAGCAGCGTTACTAGCGGGGGGAGCACAGATACGCAGTATTTT. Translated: CASSVTSGGSTDTQYF. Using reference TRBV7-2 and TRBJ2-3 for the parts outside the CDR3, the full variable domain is GAGVSQSPSNKVTEKGKDVELRCDPISGHTALYWYRQSLGQGLEFLIYFQGNSAPDKSGLPSDRFSAERTGGSVSTLTIQRTQQEDSAVYLCASSVTSGGSTDTQYFGPGTRLTVL.

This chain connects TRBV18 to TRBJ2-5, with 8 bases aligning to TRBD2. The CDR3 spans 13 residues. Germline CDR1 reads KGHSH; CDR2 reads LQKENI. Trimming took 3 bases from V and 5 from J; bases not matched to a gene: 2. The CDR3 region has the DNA TGTGCCAGCTCACCGGGACTAGACGAGACCCAGTACTTC. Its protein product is CASSPGLDETQYF.

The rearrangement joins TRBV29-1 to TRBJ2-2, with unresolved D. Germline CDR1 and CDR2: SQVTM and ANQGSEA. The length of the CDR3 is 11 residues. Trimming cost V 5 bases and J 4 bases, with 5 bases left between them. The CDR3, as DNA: TGCAGCGTTTCCACCACCGGGGAGCTGTTTTTT. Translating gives CSVSTTGELFF.

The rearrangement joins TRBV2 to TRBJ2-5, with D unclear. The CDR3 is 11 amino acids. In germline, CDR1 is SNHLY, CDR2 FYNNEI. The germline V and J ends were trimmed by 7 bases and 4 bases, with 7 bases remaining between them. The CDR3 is CASNLGETQYF. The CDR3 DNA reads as TGTGCCAGCAACCTTGGAGAGACCCAGTACTTC. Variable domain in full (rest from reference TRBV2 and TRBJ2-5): EPEVTQTPSHQVTQMGQEVILRCVPISNHLYFYWYRQILGQKVEFLVSFYNNEISEKSEIFDDQFSVERPDGSNFTLKIRSTKLEDSAMYFCASNLGETQYFGPGTRLLVL.

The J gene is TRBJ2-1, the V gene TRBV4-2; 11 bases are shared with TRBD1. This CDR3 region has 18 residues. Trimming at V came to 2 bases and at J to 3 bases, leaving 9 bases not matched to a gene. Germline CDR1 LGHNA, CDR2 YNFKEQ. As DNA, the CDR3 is TGTGCCAGCAGCCAATTTTTCCGGACAGGGGGCAGCTACAATGAGCAGTTCTTC. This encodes CASSQFFRTGGSYNEQFF.

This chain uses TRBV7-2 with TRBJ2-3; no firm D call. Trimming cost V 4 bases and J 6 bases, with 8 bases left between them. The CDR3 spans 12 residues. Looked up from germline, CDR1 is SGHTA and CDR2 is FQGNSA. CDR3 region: CASSYSTDTQYF. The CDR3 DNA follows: TGTGCCAGCAGCTATTCGACGGATACGCAGTATTTT.